The sequence of this T cell receptor (beta chain) was determined in a study of control samples from healthy donors and cancer patients (TCRdb year 2020). Turning to this clone: Its antigen is not yet known. No much larger clone is present one base from it, and per-base qualities are unavailable.

Libraries were made using the immunoSEQ multiplex PCR assay. As stored in TCRdb, this immuneACCESS dataset retains in-frame rearrangements with V and J assigned. A fraction of the clones does not appear; measured against another copy, unresolved V genes explain less than half of the discrepancy, and the remainder lacks a known reason. The sample data list 95,000 to 120,000 clones, and about 80% of these were observed just once. The ten most abundant clones make up around 6.2% of the sample. Sequences SGHRS (CDR1) and YFSETQ (CDR2) are obtained from the germline V gene. The CDR3 runs 15 amino acids, cysteine and phenylalanine included. Only the CDR3 region is kept as DNA, spanning 45 bases read in frame from base 1. V is trimmed back by 0 bases and J by 2 bases, and the junction contains 2 bases that no gene match accounts for.

The chain is made from TRBV5-1 and TRBJ2-1; 7 bases in the junction line up with TRBD1. The clonotype comes from a man aged 18 to 35 in good health. Sequencing was done on a sample of blood. The DNA is as follows: TGCGCCAGCAGCTTGGGACAGGGTACCTACAATGAGCAGTTCTTC. Translated, this is CASSLGQGTYNEQFF.